This T cell receptor beta chain was identified in a study of T cells in Graves' hyperthyroidism and ophthalmopathy (dated by TCRdb to the late 2010s). In the study overall: Peripheral blood samples were taken at initial diagnosis, before any treatment was given. To identify TCR V-J signatures that set the groups apart, the researchers used a discovery cohort of 90 to 100 patients, made up of 40 to 45 with Graves' ophthalmopathy and 55 to 65 with stable Graves' hyperthyroidism. An independent validation cohort of around 20 hyperthyroidism patients and 17 patients who later progressed to ophthalmopathy tested prospective prediction of ophthalmopathy. The roughly 99 discovery patients were divided at random into training and test sets in a 7:3 ratio. Thyroid tissue and blood T-cell repertoires from roughly 6 Graves' hyperthyroidism patients were also compared in the study. Following sampling, methimazole starting at 30 mg daily was given to hyperthyroidism patients, and high-dose intravenous methylprednisolone was given to ophthalmopathy patients. The paper describes TCR Vbeta CDR3 sequencing of fewer than 150 peripheral blood samples, made up of approximately 40 ophthalmopathy patients, approximately 76 hyperthyroidism patients and some 17 progressor patients.

TCR beta CDR3 regions were amplified from RNA transcripts. The TCR CDR3 was subjected to a first round of RT-PCR using the HTBI primer set and the Qiagen OneStep RT-PCR kit. Libraries were constructed in a second round of multiplex PCR, after which size selection and purification were performed. Paired-end sequencing of the libraries was performed with 100 bp reads on an Illumina HiSeq2000. In the original analysis: SOAPnuke was used to process the raw data, removing reads that contained adapters or uncalled bases, had a mean Phred below 15, or lacked an exact match to the constant primer or identifier. High-quality paired reads were merged with COPE v1.2.5, and unique nucleotide sequences were defined as clonotypes. MiTCR v1.1 was used to align the clonotypes against IMGT TRBV, TRBD and TRBJ reference segments. Analysis was restricted to V-J combinations with a frequency above 0.0001, which covered roughly 99% of repertoires. The TCS score was defined as the ratio of F50 (clonal expansion) to E x V (chaos), calculated using BLOSUM62-based TCRdist between CDR3 peptides within each V-J. Welch's t-statistics and random forest reduced some 510 V-J features to about 12, which were used in a naive Bayes classifier (R e1071). TCRdb cleaned the public reads at Q25 with fastp, built clones with MiXCR and kept in-frame beta chains. For every CDR3 protein sequence, its rows merge into one entry that carries the most common genes and DNA. The V and J calls, along with clone size, are taken from TCRdb and not from the paper's own processing. A total of about 520,000 distinct CDR3 sequences appear in this sample, roughly a quarter of them only once. The biggest ten clones account for approximately 11% of the sample.

The sample holds many counts of this clonotype. No cognate antigen has been identified for it. No much larger clone is present one base from it, and per-base qualities are unavailable. General study outcomes and caveats: No statistical method was used to set the sample size in advance, and investigators knew the group allocation. In validation, progression to ophthalmopathy was predicted by the model with 65% to 71% sensitivity and roughly 76% specificity, a median of about 6 months before onset. Blood samples also contained most of the expanded thyroid clonotypes (frequency above 0.001), which suggests that blood repertoires may reflect thyroid immune responses. In cross-validation, a model built on a 13 V-J signature told ophthalmopathy apart from stable hyperthyroidism with just under 90% sensitivity and roughly 83% specificity, and in testing the same model reached 80%/75%.

The germline ends are 6 bases apart after V is trimmed by 6 bases and J by 0 bases. Looking up the germline V gene yields CDR1 LGHNT and CDR2 FRNRAP. The CDR3 numbers 13 residues from cysteine through phenylalanine. The DNA shown is the 39-base CDR3, in frame from base 1. In the ophthalmopathy patients, disease was moderately to severely active, with a Clinical Activity Score of 3 or more, a NOSPECS grade of 4 or more, and a duration of less than 3 months. Any patient with an uncontrolled infection, another autoimmune disease, pregnancy or lactation was excluded. Clinical symptoms, serum thyroxine and TRAb, thyroid ultrasound, and orbital computed tomography formed the basis for the diagnoses. PBMCs were isolated from approximately 10 ml of fresh peripheral blood by Ficoll-Paque density gradient centrifugation. Total RNA was extracted with Trizol reagent, and quality was checked on an Agilent 2100 Bioanalyzer.

The TCR comes from a woman aged 30 to 39 with Graves' ophthalmopathy. The chain uses TRBV12-5 and TRBJ1-5, with no D gene named confidently. Sequenced input: blood. The nucleotide sequence reads TGTGCTAGTGGCTCAAATAGCAATCAGCCCCAGCATTTT. It is translated as CASGSNSNQPQHF.